The next 6 T cell receptor beta chains were all read from a single sample in a study of T cell responses to AZD1222 COVID-19 vaccine. The repertoire was sequenced with immunoSEQ multiplex PCR; TCRdb's copy has only in-frame clones and lacks some. The sample holds about 99,000 clones; 87% are singletons and the top ten take under 3.5%. Source: peripheral blood, taken on day 0 of AZD1222 vaccination. These receptors were obtained from an adult in good health.

With respect to this clone: The germline gene is not matched at one end of the junction; a read error may be the cause. This sequence joins TRBV5-1 and TRBJ1-2; the D gene is possibly TRBD1 (6 bases). The CDR3 sequence is 14 residues long. Looked up from germline, CDR1 is SGHRS and CDR2 is YFSETQ. DNA for the CDR3: TGTGCCAGCAGCTTTGTTCTACAGGGTGGTGGCTACACCTTC. Its protein product is CASSFVLQGGGYTF.

This clone was recorded a few times. The V gene is TRBV9, the J gene TRBJ1-2; weak D call: TRBD1 (5 bases). V was clipped by 0 bases and J by 8 bases, with 8 bases between them. Looked up from germline, CDR1 is SGDLS and CDR2 is YYNGEE. The CDR3 sequence is 12 residues long. The CDR3 spells CASSVEGEGYTF. The DNA for the CDR3 is TGTGCCAGCAGCGTAGAAGGGGAAGGCTACACCTTC.

Here the CDR3 DNA reads TGTGCCAGCAGCCCCGGGGGACTACTCATCAGCGTC. The encoded protein is CASSPGGLLISV. The gene calls are TRBV12-3 or TRBV12-4 and TRBJ2-7; 7 bases align to TRBD2. The CDR3 is 12 amino acids.

This clone was observed once. The chain has TRBV6-6 and TRBJ1-5, with D unclear. This CDR3 has 16 amino acids. Trimming cost V 2 bases and J 0 bases, with 11 bases left between them. Germline-derived CDR1 and CDR2 are MNHNY and SVGAGI (reference sequence). The CDR3 DNA is TGTGCCAGCAGTTACGTGGCACCCTATAGCAATCAGCCCCAGCATTTT. This encodes CASSYVAPYSNQPQHF.

V usage is TRBV7-2 and J usage is TRBJ2-5, with TRBD2 matching over 8 bases. Trimming at V came to 0 bases and at J to 0 bases, leaving 3 bases not matched to a gene. In germline, CDR1 is SGHTA, CDR2 FQGNSA. This CDR3 is 16 amino acids long. CDR3 amino acids: CASSLASGANQETQYF. The CDR3 DNA is TGTGCCAGCAGCTTAGCTAGCGGGGCAAACCAAGAGACCCAGTACTTC.

The chain uses TRBV7-2 and TRBJ1-5; 9 nucleotides align to TRBD1. The CDR3 covers 15 residues. The germline CDR1 and CDR2 sequences are SGHTA and FQGNSA. Trimming at V came to 6 bases and at J to 5 bases, leaving 8 bases not matched to a gene. As DNA, the CDR3 is TGTGCCAGCAGTCCCGGGACAGGGTTCTATCAGCCCCAGCATTTT. Translation: CASSPGTGFYQPQHF.